These 5 T cell receptor beta chains originate from one sample sequenced in a study of shared clonotypes between healthy human individuals. The protocol was immunoSEQ multiplex PCR, while the TCRdb copy is restricted to in-frame clones and leaves out a portion. The table records around 2.1 million clones, roughly 95% of them present only once. The sample comprised naive CD4+ T cells sorted from blood. Specified subset: CD45RA+ positively selected. The origin of the receptors is a man between 18 and 29 years old in good health.

V and J are TRBV18 and TRBJ2-1; D remains ambiguous. Germline V gives CDR1 KGHSH, CDR2 LQKENI. The CDR3 consists of 15 residues. Between the trimmed V and J ends, which lost 1 base and 5 bases, there was a span of 12 bases. The CDR3 DNA follows: TGTGCCAGCTCACCACTTTCGGGCAGTAACAATGAGCAGTTCTTC. Encoded protein: CASSPLSGSNNEQFF.

To note about this clone: The sample contains more than one DNA sequence encoding this CDR3. The chain joins TRBV5-1 to TRBJ1-5, with 7 bases fitting TRBD1. Trimming removed 0 bases from V and 4 bases from J; junction bases left unmatched: 4. Per the germline V gene, CDR1 is SGHRS and CDR2 is YFSETQ. CDR3 length equals 15 residues. The CDR3 protein is CASSLGGDSNQPQHF. The CDR3 DNA sequence: TGCGCCAGCAGCTTGGGCGGGGACAGTAATCAGCCCCAGCATTTT. The entire variable domain, with the rest obtained from reference TRBV5-1 and TRBJ1-5, is as follows: KAGVTQTPRYLIKTRGQQVTLSCSPISGHRSVSWYQQTPGQGLQFLFEYFSETQRNKGNFPGRFSGRQFSNSRSEMNVSTLELGDSALYLCASSLGGDSNQPQHFGDGTRLSIL.

This clone was seen a single time. The chain joins TRBV7-6 to TRBJ1-4; TRBD1 aligns across 7 bases. The junction had 12 bases not matched to a gene; V was cut back by 4 bases and J by 7 bases. This CDR3 is built from 16 residues. Germline V gives CDR1 SGHVS, CDR2 FNYEAQ. The CDR3: CASSSPWDSQGEKLFF. CDR3 sequence (DNA): TGTGCCAGCAGCTCCCCCTGGGACAGCCAAGGTGAAAAACTGTTTTTT.

The chain is built from TRBV5-4 and TRBJ1-4, with D unclear. Germline CDR1 SGHNT, CDR2 YYREEE (reference sequence). Trimming pared 0 bases from V and 5 bases from J, leaving 5 bases between. The CDR3 has 13 amino acids. In nucleotides, the CDR3 is TGTGCCAGCAGCTTGGCCCTGAATGAAAAACTGTTTTTT. It translates to CASSLALNEKLFF. The full variable domain, completed using reference TRBV5-4 and TRBJ1-4, is ETGVTQSPTHLIKTRGQQVTLRCSSQSGHNTVSWYQQALGQGPQFIFQYYREEENGRGNFPPRFSGLQFPNYSSELNVNALELDDSALYLCASSLALNEKLFFGSGTQLSVL.

The chain joins TRBV7-6 to TRBJ2-1; no definite D call. Trimming left V 4 bases short and J 0 bases short, with 13 bases between. The CDR3 is made up of 16 amino acids. Germline CDR1 reads SGHVS; CDR2 reads FNYEAQ. The DNA for the CDR3 is TGTGCCAGCAGCTCTTCGATAGGCCTCTCCTACAATGAGCAGTTCTTC. Translated, it gives CASSSSIGLSYNEQFF.